The present entry profiles one TCR beta chain with its context. Antigen: not known. These data originate in a study of radiotherapy plus CTLA-4 blockade in lung cancer. The overall study: Among enrolled patients, roughly 20% responded and roughly 28% achieved disease control.

Germline values: CDR1 LNHDA, CDR2 SQIVND (reference sequence). This CDR3 comprises 15 residues. Study-level results: Response, reportedly, was best predicted by interferon-beta along with early blood T cell clone dynamics. Blood TCR clones of tumor origin expanded after radiotherapy plus ipilimumab.

Patients with chemo-refractory metastatic non-small-cell lung cancer received focal radiation plus CTLA-4 blockade with ipilimumab. Using immunoSEQ multiplex PCR, the repertoire was profiled, and TCRdb retains in-frame clones only, with some absent. The table includes around 45,000 clones, roughly 67% detected once. The sequenced sample was peripheral blood, obtained from a patient treated with radiotherapy plus ipilimumab. The receptor was derived from a human donor with non-small cell lung cancer who had a partial response to radiotherapy plus ipilimumab. The V call is TRBV19, the J call TRBJ2-5; a possible D gene is TRBD1 (6 bases). The end of the DNA fits TRBJ2-7 better, so the J call may be wrong. Here the CDR3 reads CASKGLGALGHEQYF. The DNA of the CDR3 is TGTGCCAGTAAGGGGTTGGGGGCCTTGGGGCACGAGCAGTACTTC.